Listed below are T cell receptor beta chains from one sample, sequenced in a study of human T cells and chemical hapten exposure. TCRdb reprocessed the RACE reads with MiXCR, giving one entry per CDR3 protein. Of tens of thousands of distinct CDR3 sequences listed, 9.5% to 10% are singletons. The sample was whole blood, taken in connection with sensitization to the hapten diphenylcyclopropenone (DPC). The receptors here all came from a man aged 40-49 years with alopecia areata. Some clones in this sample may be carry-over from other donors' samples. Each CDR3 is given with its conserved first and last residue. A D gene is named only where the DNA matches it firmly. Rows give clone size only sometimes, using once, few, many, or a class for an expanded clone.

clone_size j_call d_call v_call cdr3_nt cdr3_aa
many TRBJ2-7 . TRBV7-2 TGTGCCAGCAGCTTAGGGGGCTTACCCTACGAGCAGTACTTC CASSLGGLPYEQYF
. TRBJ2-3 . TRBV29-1 TGCAGCGTTGAAAGGAGCACAGATACGCAGTATTTT CSVERSTDTQYF
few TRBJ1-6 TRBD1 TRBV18 TGTGCCAGCTCACGCCCCGACAGGGGGATCGGTTCACCCCTCCACTTT CASSRPDRGIGSPLHF
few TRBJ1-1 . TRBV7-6 TGTGCCAGCAGCCCCTCGACAGCGAACACTGAAGCTTTCTTT CASSPSTANTEAFF
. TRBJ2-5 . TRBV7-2 TGTGCCAGCAGCTTAGCAGTTCAAGAGACCCAGTACTTC CASSLAVQETQYF
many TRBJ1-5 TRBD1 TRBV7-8 TGTGCCAGCAGGGGCGGGACAGGGAGCAATCAGCCCCAGCATTTT CASRGGTGSNQPQHF
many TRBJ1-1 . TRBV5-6 TGTGCCAGCAGCTTTGACGATGGTATCACTGAAGCTTTCTTT CASSFDDGITEAFF
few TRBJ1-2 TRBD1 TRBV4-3 TGCGCCAGCAGCCAAGAAATAACAGGGGGGAAAGGCTACACCTTC CASSQEITGGKGYTF
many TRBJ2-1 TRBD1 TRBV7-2 TGTGCCAGCAGCCCGGGACAGCGTTTGAATGAGCAGTTCTTC CASSPGQRLNEQFF
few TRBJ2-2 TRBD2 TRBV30 TGTGCCTGGGGGACTAGCGGGACCGGGGAGCTGTTTTTT CAWGTSGTGELFF
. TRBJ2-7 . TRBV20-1 TGCAGTGCCCCTTCGGCCCTTCCTCGCTACGAGCAGTACTTC CSAPSALPRYEQYF
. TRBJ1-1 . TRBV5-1 TGCGCCAGCAGAGGGAACACTGAAGCTTTCTTT CASRGNTEAFF
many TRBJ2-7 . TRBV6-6 TGTGCCAGCAGAACGGGTGGTGAGCAGTACTTC CASRTGGEQYF
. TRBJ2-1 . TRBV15 TGTGCCACCAGCAAGGTACCGAGCTCCTACAATGAGCAGTTCTTC CATSKVPSSYNEQFF
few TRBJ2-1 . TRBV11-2 TGTGCCAGCAGCTTAGGAGCAGCCAACAATGAGCAGTTCTTC CASSLGAANNEQFF
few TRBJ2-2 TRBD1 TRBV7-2 TGTGCCAGCAGTCCAGGGGGTAGCACCGGGGAGCTGTTTTTT CASSPGGSTGELFF
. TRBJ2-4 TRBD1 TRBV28 TGTGCCAGCACCCCGGCCCTCGCAGGGGGAGCCAAAAACATTCAGTACTTC CASTPALAGGAKNIQYF
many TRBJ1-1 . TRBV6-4 TGTGCCAGCAGTCGACAGTGGGGGGGAACGGGAGCTTTCTTT CASSRQWGGTGAFF
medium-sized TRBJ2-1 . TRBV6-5 TGTGCCAGCAGAAACGGGAGGGGGCAATACAATGAGCAGTTCTTC CASRNGRGQYNEQFF
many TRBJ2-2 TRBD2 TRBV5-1 TGCGCCAGCAGCTTAGTAGCGGGAAACACCGGGGAGCTGTTTTTT CASSLVAGNTGELFF
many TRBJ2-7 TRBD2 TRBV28 TGTGCCAGCAGTCGCGGGGGGACCTACGAGCAGTACTTC CASSRGGTYEQYF
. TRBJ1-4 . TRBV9 TGTGCCAGCAGCAGAGGGGAGGTCCTGTCAAGACTGTTTTTT CASSRGEVLSRLFF
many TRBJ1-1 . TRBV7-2 TGTGCCAGCAGCTTAGGGCACAGGGTGAACACTGAAGCTTTCTTT CASSLGHRVNTEAFF
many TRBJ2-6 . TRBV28 TGTGCCAGCAGTTCCCCGGTCATCAGGGGAGCTGGGGCCAACGTCCTGACTTTC CASSSPVIRGAGANVLTF
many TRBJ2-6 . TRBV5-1 TGCGCCAGCAGCTTGAGCGGATCTGGGGCCAACGTCCTGACTTTC CASSLSGSGANVLTF
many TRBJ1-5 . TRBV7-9 TGTGCCAGCAGCACCGGGACAAATAGCAATCAGCCCCAGCATTTT CASSTGTNSNQPQHF
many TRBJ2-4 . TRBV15 TGTGCCACCAGCAGAGTAGGCCCCGCGGGGTCAAACATTCAGTACTTC CATSRVGPAGSNIQYF
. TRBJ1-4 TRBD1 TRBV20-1 TGCAGTGCTAGACCCCGGGACAGGGGATGGGAAAAACTGTTTTTT CSARPRDRGWEKLFF
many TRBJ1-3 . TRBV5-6 TGTGCCAGCAGCGGCGGGACGTCTGGAAACACCATATATTTT CASSGGTSGNTIYF
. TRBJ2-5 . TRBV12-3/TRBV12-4 TGTGCCAGCAGTTTCCACACGCAAGAGACCCAGTACTTC CASSFHTQETQYF
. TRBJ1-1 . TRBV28 TGTGCCAGCTCTCCACCGTGGGGGACTGAAGCTTTCTTT CASSPPWGTEAFF
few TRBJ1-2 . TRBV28 TGTGCCAGCAGTTTGGTGGACAGAAGAGCTAACTATGGCTACACCTTC CASSLVDRRANYGYTF
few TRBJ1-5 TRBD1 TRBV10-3 TGTGCCGCGCGCGGAACAGGGGATCAGCCCCAGCATTTT CAARGTGDQPQHF
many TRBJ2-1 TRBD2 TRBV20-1 TGCAGTGCCGGGACTAGCGGGAGAGGTTCCTACAATGAGCAGTTCTTC CSAGTSGRGSYNEQFF
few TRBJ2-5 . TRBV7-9 TGTGCCAGCAGCTTAACCAGGCAAGAGACCCAGTACTTC CASSLTRQETQYF
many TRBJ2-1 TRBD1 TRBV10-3 TGTGCCATCAGTGGGGGGACAGGGTCCTACAATGAGCAGTTCTTC CAISGGTGSYNEQFF
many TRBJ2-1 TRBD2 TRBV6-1 TGTGCCAGCAGTTACCGGACTAGCGGGACCTACAATGAGCAGTTCTTC CASSYRTSGTYNEQFF
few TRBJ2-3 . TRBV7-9 TGTGCCAGCAGCCCGGGGCTAACAGCCACAGATACGCAGTATTTT CASSPGLTATDTQYF
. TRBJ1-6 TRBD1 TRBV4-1 TGCGCCAGCAGCCAAGCCGAAAACAGGGGGCAAGGAACACCCCTCCACTTT CASSQAENRGQGTPLHF
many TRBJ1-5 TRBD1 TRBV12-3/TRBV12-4 TGTGCCAGCAGTTTAAACAGGGGCGGCGGCAATCAGCCCCAGCATTTT CASSLNRGGGNQPQHF
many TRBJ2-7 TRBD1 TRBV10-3 TGTGCCACGACAGGGGTGTCCTACGAGCAGTACTTC CATTGVSYEQYF
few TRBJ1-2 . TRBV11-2 TGTGCCAGCAGCCCTTTAACACAGGTCTACTATGGCTACACCTTC CASSPLTQVYYGYTF
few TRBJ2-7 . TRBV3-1 TGTGCCAGCAGCCGCGGGACACCCTACGAGCAGTACTTC CASSRGTPYEQYF
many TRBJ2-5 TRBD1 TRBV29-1 TGCAGCGTAGGACAGGCGACGGGAGAGACCCAGTACTTC CSVGQATGETQYF
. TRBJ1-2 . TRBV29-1 TGCAGCGTACGGGGGAACTATGGCTACACCTTC CSVRGNYGYTF
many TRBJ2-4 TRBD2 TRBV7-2 TGTGCCAGCAGCCCTATCGGGCTAGCGGGAGCCAAAAACATTCAGTACTTC CASSPIGLAGAKNIQYF
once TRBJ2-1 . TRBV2 TGTGCCAGCAATGGGGGCTCTACCCCTAATGAGCAGTTCTTC CASNGGSTPNEQFF
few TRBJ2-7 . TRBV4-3 TGCGCCAGCAGCCAAGGGATATCGGACCCGATGATTTACGAGCAGTACTTC CASSQGISDPMIYEQYF
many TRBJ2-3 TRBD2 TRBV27 TGTGCCAGCAGTTTGATACTAGCGGGACCGACAGGGGCGCAGTATTTT CASSLILAGPTGAQYF
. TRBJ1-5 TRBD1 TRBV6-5 TGTGCCAGCAGGGCCGGACAGGGGGCATATAGCAATCAGCCCCAGCATTTT CASRAGQGAYSNQPQHF
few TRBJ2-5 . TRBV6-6 TGTGCCAGCAGTTACCACGGAGAGACCCAGTACTTC CASSYHGETQYF
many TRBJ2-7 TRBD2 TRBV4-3 TGCGCCAGCAGCCAAGATCCATCCCATAGCGGGGTGAAGTCAGCGCAGTACTTC CASSQDPSHSGVKSAQYF
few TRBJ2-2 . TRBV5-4 TGTGCCAGCAGCAAAACCGACGGGTACACCGGGGAGCTGTTTTTT CASSKTDGYTGELFF
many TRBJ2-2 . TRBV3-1 TGTGCCAGCAGCCCCCTGAGGAACACCGGGGAGCTGTTTTTT CASSPLRNTGELFF
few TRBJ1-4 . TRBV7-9 TGTGCCAGCAGGATGATTCCCGGGGAAAAACTGTTTTTT CASRMIPGEKLFF